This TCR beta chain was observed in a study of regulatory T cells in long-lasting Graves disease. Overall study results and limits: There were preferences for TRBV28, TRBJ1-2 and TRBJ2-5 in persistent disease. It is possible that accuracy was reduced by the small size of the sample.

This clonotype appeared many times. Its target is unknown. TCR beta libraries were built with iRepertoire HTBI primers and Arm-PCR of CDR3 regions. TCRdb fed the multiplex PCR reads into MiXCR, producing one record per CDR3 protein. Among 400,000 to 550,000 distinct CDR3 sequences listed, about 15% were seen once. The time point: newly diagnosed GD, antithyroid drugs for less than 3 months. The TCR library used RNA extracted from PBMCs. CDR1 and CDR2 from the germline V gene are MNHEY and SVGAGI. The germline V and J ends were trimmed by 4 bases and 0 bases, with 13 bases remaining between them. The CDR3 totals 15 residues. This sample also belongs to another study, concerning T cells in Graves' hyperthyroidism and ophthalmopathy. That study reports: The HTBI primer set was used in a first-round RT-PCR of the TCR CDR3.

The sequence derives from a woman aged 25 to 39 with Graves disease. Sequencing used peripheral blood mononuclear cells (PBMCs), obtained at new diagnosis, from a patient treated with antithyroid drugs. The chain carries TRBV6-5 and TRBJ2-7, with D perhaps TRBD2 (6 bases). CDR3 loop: CASSSERRASYEQYF. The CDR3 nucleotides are TGTGCCAGCAGTTCGGAGCGGAGGGCCTCCTACGAGCAGTACTTC.